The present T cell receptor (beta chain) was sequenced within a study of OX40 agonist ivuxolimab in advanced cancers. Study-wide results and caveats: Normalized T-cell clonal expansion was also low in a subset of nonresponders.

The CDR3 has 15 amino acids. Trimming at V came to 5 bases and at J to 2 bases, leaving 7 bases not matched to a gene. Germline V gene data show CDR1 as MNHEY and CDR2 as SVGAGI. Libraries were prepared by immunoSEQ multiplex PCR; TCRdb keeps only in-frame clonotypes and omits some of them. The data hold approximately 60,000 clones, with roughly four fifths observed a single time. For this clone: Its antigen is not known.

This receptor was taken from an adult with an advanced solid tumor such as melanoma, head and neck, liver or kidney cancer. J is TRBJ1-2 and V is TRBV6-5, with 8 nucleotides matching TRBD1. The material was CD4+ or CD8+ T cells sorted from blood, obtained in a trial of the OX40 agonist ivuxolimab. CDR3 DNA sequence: TGTGCCAGCAGTAATGACAGGGGTCGAAACTATGGCTACACCTTC. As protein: CASSNDRGRNYGYTF.